This T cell receptor beta chain was retrieved from a study of T cell repertoires in cytomegalovirus infection. Study-level points and caveats: It was HLA-C-restricted CMV-specific TCR beta clonotypes that dominated the response ex vivo.

MiXCR was run by TCRdb on the reads, yielding one entry per CDR3 protein. The sample holds approximately 500,000 distinct CDR3 sequences, more than 15% seen once. The germline gives CDR1 LGHNA, CDR2 YNFKEQ. The V gene lost 0 bases and the J gene lost 4 bases, with 10 bases spanning the gap. CDR3 length equals 15 residues. This clonotype came up many times. The antigen is unknown. This clonotype was sampled from a human donor in good health (CMV status not recorded). Some clones in this sample may be carry-over from other donors' samples. The chain has TRBV4-2 and TRBJ2-1; D could derive from TRBD1 or TRBD2 (5 bases each). Sequencing was carried out using CD8+ T cells from PBMCs. The CDR3 DNA reads TGTGCCAGCAGCCAAGATCTTGGGGGTTACAATGAGCAGTTCTTC. Protein: CASSQDLGGYNEQFF.